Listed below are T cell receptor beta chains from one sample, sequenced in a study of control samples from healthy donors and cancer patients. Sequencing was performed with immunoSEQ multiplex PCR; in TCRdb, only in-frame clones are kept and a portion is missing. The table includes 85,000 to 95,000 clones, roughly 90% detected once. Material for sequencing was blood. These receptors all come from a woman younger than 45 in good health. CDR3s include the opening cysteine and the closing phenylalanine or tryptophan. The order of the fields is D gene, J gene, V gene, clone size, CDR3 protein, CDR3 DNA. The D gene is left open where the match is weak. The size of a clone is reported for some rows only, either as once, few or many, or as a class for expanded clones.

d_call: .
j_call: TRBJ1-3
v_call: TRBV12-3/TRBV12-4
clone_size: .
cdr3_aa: CASSPTSGNTIYF
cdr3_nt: TGTGCCAGCAGTCCGACATCTGGAAACACCATATATTTT

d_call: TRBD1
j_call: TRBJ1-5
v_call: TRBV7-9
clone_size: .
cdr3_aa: CASSPNPGQGSHQPQHF
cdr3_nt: TGTGCCAGCAGCCCGAACCCGGGACAGGGGTCCCATCAGCCCCAGCATTTT

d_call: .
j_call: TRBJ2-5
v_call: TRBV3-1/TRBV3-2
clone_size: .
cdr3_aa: CASSQRDYQETQYF
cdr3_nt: TGTGCCAGCAGCCAGAGGGACTACCAAGAGACCCAGTACTTC

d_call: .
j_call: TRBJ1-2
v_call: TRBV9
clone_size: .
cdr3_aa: CASAWGGRNYGYTF
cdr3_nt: TGTGCCAGCGCCTGGGGGGGCCGAAACTATGGCTACACCTTC

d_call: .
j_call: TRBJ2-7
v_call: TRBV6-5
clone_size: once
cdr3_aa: CASSLSGGSYEQYF
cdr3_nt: TGTGCCAGCAGCCTCTCGGGTGGGAGCTACGAGCAGTACTTC

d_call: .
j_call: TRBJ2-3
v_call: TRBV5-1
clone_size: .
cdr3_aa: CASSFVGVGDTQYF
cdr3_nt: TGCGCCAGCAGCTTCGTGGGGGTCGGGGATACGCAGTATTTT

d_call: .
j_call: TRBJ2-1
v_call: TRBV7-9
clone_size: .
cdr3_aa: CASSLLRGYSYNEQFF
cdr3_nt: TGTGCCAGCAGCCTTCTCAGGGGATACTCCTACAATGAGCAGTTCTTC

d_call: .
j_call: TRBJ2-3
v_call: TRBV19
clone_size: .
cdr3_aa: CASTPGHKLLLPSTDTQYF
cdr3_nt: TGTGCCAGTACCCCGGGACATAAGTTGCTCCTCCCTAGCACAGATACGCAGTATTTT

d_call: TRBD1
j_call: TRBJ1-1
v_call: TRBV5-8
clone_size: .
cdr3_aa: CASSSGVVLGQGAMNTEAFF
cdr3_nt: TGTGCCAGCAGCTCTGGTGTTGTGTTAGGACAGGGGGCTATGAACACTGAAGCTTTCTTT

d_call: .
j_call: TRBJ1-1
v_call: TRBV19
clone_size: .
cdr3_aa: CASSLDRNTEAFF
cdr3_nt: TGTGCCAGTAGTCTGGATAGGAACACTGAAGCTTTCTTT

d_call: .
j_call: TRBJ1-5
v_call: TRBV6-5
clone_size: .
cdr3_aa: CASSYSWTADQPQHF
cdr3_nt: TGTGCCAGCAGTTACTCGTGGACAGCCGATCAGCCCCAGCATTTT

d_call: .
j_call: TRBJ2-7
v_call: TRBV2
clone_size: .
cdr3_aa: CASRGSDRGEQYF
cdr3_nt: TGTGCCAGCAGGGGGTCTGACCGGGGGGAGCAGTACTTC

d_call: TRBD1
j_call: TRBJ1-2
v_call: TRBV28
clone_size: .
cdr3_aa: CASSRTGGRYGYTF
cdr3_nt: TGTGCCAGCAGCAGGACAGGTGGTCGCTATGGCTACACCTTC

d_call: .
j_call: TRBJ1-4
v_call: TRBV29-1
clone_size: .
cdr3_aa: CSVAGETNEKLFF
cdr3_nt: TGCAGCGTGGCAGGGGAGACTAATGAAAAACTGTTTTTT

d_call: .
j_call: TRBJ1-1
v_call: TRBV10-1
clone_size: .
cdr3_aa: CASSEGGANTEAFF
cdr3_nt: TGCGCCAGCAGTGAAGGGGGGGCGAACACTGAAGCTTTCTTT

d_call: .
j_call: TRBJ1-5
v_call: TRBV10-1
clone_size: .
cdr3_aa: CASSEWGGPQHF
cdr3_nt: TGCGCCAGCAGTGAGTGGGGCGGGCCCCAGCATTTT

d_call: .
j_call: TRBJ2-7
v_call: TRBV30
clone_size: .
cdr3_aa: CAWSEVTGRSYEQYF
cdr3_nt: TGTGCCTGGAGTGAGGTAACAGGGAGGTCCTACGAGCAGTACTTC

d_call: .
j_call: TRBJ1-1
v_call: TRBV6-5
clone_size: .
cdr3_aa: CASSFIQGPEAFF
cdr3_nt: TGTGCCAGCAGTTTCATACAGGGCCCTGAAGCTTTCTTT

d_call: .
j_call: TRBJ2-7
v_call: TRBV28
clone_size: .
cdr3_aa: CASSLPTRTPYEQYF
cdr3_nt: TGTGCCAGCAGTTTGCCCACACGAACACCCTACGAGCAGTACTTC

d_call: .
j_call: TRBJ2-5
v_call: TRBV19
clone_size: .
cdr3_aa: CASSQPFGQSQETQYF
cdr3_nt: TGTGCCAGTAGCCAACCCTTCGGTCAGTCCCAAGAGACCCAGTACTTC

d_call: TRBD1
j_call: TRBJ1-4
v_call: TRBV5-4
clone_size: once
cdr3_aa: CASSVGQGGEKLFF
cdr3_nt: TGTGCCAGCAGCGTTGGACAGGGCGGTGAAAAACTGTTTTTT

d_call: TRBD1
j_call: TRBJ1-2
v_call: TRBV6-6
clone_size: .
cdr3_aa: CASSARGTGEGYGYTF
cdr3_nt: TGTGCCAGCAGCGCCCGGGGGACAGGGGAGGGCTATGGCTACACCTTC

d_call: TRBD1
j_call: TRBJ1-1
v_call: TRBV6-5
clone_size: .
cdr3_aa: CASSLTGGRHTEAFF
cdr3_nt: TGTGCCAGCAGCCTTACAGGGGGTCGTCACACTGAAGCTTTCTTT

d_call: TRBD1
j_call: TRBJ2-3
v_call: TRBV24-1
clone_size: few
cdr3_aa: CATSDWAVNRGDTQYF
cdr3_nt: TGTGCCACCAGTGATTGGGCCGTGAACAGGGGCGATACGCAGTATTTT

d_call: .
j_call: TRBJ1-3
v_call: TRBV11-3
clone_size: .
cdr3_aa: CASSLDGSSGNTIYF
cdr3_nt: TGTGCCAGCAGCTTAGATGGCAGCTCTGGAAACACCATATATTTT

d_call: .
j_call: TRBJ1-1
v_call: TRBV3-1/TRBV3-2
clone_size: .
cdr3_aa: CASSQRARGHTEAFF
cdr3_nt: TGTGCCAGCAGCCAAAGGGCTCGGGGGCACACTGAAGCTTTCTTT

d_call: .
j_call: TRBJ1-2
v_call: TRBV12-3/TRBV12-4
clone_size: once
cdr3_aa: CASSEDQNYGYTF
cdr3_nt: TGTGCCAGCAGTGAAGATCAGAACTATGGCTACACCTTC

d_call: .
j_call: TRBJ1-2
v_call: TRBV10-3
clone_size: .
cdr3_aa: CAISSLDYGYTF
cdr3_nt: TGTGCCATCAGTAGTCTGGACTATGGCTACACCTTC

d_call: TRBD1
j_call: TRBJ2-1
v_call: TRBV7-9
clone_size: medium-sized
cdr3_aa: CASSPGTGGKNEQFF
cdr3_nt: TGTGCCAGCAGCCCCGGGACAGGGGGTAAGAATGAGCAGTTCTTC

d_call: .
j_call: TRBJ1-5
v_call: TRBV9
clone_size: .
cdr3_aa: CASTGRGQPQHF
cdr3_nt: TGTGCCAGCACGGGCAGGGGACAGCCCCAGCATTTT

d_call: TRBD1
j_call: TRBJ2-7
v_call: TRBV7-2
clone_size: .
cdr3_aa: CASSLNRGPYEQYF
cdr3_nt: TGTGCCAGCAGCCTGAACAGGGGACCCTACGAGCAGTACTTC

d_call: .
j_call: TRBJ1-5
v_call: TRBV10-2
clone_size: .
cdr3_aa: CASSMGGGNQPQHF
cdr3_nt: TGCGCCAGCAGCATGGGAGGCGGCAATCAGCCCCAGCATTTT